The 16 T cell receptor beta chains below come from one sample, sequenced in a study of siplizumab effects on memory and regulatory T cells. Generated by immunoSEQ multiplex PCR, the TCRdb table keeps only in-frame clones and is missing some. The repertoire holds more than 85,000 clones, with approximately 94% as singletons. Sequenced: CD4+ T cells sorted from blood. The receptors stem from a human donor in good health.

The V call is TRBV7-6, the J call TRBJ2-7; 8 nucleotides agree with TRBD2. Trimming at V came to 0 bases and at J to 2 bases, leaving 15 bases not matched to a gene. This CDR3 comprises 19 residues. Germline V lookup: CDR1 SGHVS, CDR2 FNYEAQ. CDR3 loop: CASSLAVKGLAGKTYEQYF. The CDR3 nucleotides are TGTGCCAGCAGCTTAGCGGTAAAGGGGTTAGCGGGGAAGACCTACGAGCAGTACTTC.

V and J are TRBV7-9 and TRBJ1-1, with 7 bases lining up with TRBD1. The CDR3 is made up of 15 amino acids. Germline CDR1 SEHNR, CDR2 FQNEAQ (reference sequence). V lost 5 bases to trimming and J lost 5 bases; unmatched junction nucleotides: 11. Written as DNA, the CDR3 is TGTGCCAGCAGCCCTACAGGGGCAGGGTTGACTGAAGCTTTCTTT. Translating it yields CASSPTGAGLTEAFF. Filled out from reference TRBV7-9 and TRBJ1-1, the complete variable domain reads DTGVSQNPRHKITKRGQNVTFRCDPISEHNRLYWYRQTLGQGPEFLTYFQNEAQLEKSRLLSDRFSAERPKGSFSTLEIQRTEQGDSAMYLCASSPTGAGLTEAFFGQGTRLTVV.

The chain links TRBV19 to TRBJ2-1; the D gene is possibly TRBD1 (6 bases). Germline CDR1 and CDR2: LNHDA and SQIVND (reference sequence). Trimming removed 6 bases from V and 1 base from J, with 19 bases in between. This CDR3 is built from 17 residues. CDR3 in DNA: TGTGCCAGTAGCTCGAGTGGATGGGGGCCGTCCTACAATGAGCAGTTCTTC. It translates to CASSSSGWGPSYNEQFF.

V and J are TRBV2 and TRBJ2-7; D is unclear. The CDR3 runs 13 residues. V lost 7 bases and J 5 bases, leaving 15 bases between the germline ends. Germline loops: CDR1 SNHLY, CDR2 FYNNEI. This CDR3 is CASNEIVRDEQYF. DNA of the CDR3: TGTGCCAGCAACGAAATAGTTCGGGACGAGCAGTACTTC.

The chain carries TRBV15 and TRBJ2-7; no reliable D call. The V gene lost 1 base and the J gene lost 4 bases, with 5 bases spanning the gap. CDR3 length equals 12 residues. Germline values: CDR1 LNHNV, CDR2 YYDKDF (reference sequence). The CDR3 coding sequence is TGTGCCACCAGCAGAGCCGGGTACGAGCAGTACTTC. Translating it yields CATSRAGYEQYF.

J is TRBJ1-2 and V is TRBV28; weak D call: TRBD1 (5 bases). The V and J ends lost 7 bases and 4 bases respectively, with 16 bases between them. The germline V gene has CDR1 MDHEN and CDR2 SYDVKM. This CDR3 comprises 14 residues. The CDR3 protein is CASKTGTTAYGYTF. Here the CDR3 DNA reads TGTGCCAGCAAAACCGGGACGACGGCCTATGGCTACACCTTC.

This chain joins TRBV11-3 and TRBJ2-3; D is uncertain. CDR1 is SGHNT, CDR2 YENEEA, per germline. CDR3 length: 12 amino acids. Deletions cut 0 bases from V and 2 bases from J, with 0 bases between. The CDR3 DNA follows: TGTGCCAGCAGCTTAGACACAGATACGCAGTATTTT. This codes for CASSLDTDTQYF.

The chain carries TRBV14 and TRBJ2-7; D unclear. V dropped 4 bases and J dropped 2 bases, with 12 bases sitting between them. The CDR3 is 14 residues long. CDR1 and CDR2 (germline): SGHDN, FVKESK. CDR3: CASSPQRAPYEQYF. The CDR3 region has the DNA TGTGCCAGCAGCCCGCAACGTGCCCCCTACGAGCAGTACTTC.

This chain links TRBV7-2 with TRBJ2-1; D not certain. Germline assignment: CDR1 SGHTA and CDR2 FQGNSA. V lost 2 bases and J lost 7, with 21 bases in between. The CDR3 length is 17 residues. The CDR3 region is CASSLRVVTQKGNEQFF. Written as DNA, the CDR3 is TGTGCCAGCAGCTTAAGGGTCGTGACCCAAAAAGGGAATGAGCAGTTCTTC.

The chain carries TRBV29-1 and TRBJ2-2, with D unresolved. V lost 4 bases to trimming and J lost 0 bases, with 15 bases between them. Germline V lookup: CDR1 SQVTM, CDR2 ANQGSEA. The CDR3 is 16 amino acids. CDR3: CSVGMEGISNTGELFF. As DNA, the CDR3 is TGCAGCGTTGGCATGGAAGGGATTTCGAACACCGGGGAGCTGTTTTTT.

V usage is TRBV6-1 and J usage is TRBJ1-2; D not certain. This CDR3 has 13 residues. CDR1 MNHNS and CDR2 SASEGT come from the germline V gene. V shed 5 bases and J shed 7 bases, with 14 bases lying between them. The CDR3 is CASSYATSLGYTF. For the CDR3, the DNA is TGTGCCAGCAGTTATGCCACCTCCCTTGGCTACACCTTC.

The V and J genes are TRBV4-1 and TRBJ2-2; D possibly uses TRBD1 or TRBD2 (5 bases each). CDR3 size: 16 residues. The ends were cut back, 2 bases at V and 0 bases at J, with 10 bases in the middle. Germline CDR1 MGHRA, CDR2 YSYEKL. The CDR3 DNA sequence: TGCGCCAGCAGCCAATGGTGGGGGACGAACACCGGGGAGCTGTTTTTT. Its protein product is CASSQWWGTNTGELFF.

CDR3 residues: CASSLLFGQGSGANVLTF. The DNA for the CDR3 is TGTGCCAGCAGCTTACTTTTCGGACAGGGCTCTGGGGCCAACGTCCTGACTTTC. This chain connects TRBV5-4 to TRBJ2-6; 8 bases align to TRBD1. Trimming took 2 bases from V and 0 from J; bases not matched to a gene: 7. CDR1 SGHNT and CDR2 YYREEE come from the germline V gene (reference sequence). The CDR3 runs 18 residues.

The chain links TRBV7-9 to TRBJ2-2; 8 nucleotides match TRBD2. Germline V CDR1 and CDR2: SEHNR, FQNEAQ (reference sequence). The CDR3 contains 15 residues. The junction had 3 bases not matched to a gene; V was cut back by 5 bases and J by 1 base. CDR3 amino acids: CASSPTSGNTGELFF. The CDR3 nucleotides are TGTGCCAGCAGCCCCACTAGCGGGAACACCGGGGAGCTGTTTTTT.

The chain combines TRBV19 with TRBJ2-1; TRBD2 matches 11 bases. Germline V gene sequence: CDR1 LNHDA, CDR2 SQIVND (reference sequence). V trimming: 6 bases; J trimming: 9 bases; junction bases outside the gene matches: 16. The CDR3 extends over 17 amino acids. The CDR3 sequence: CASSRSSGRPAGGEQFF. The CDR3, as DNA: TGTGCCAGTAGCCGGTCTAGCGGGAGGCCGGCGGGGGGTGAGCAGTTCTTC.

The chain recombines TRBV5-8 with TRBJ1-5; D call uncertain. Germline assignment: CDR1 SGHTS and CDR2 YDEGEE. CDR3 length: 11 amino acids. V dropped 4 bases and J dropped 6 bases, with 5 bases sitting between them. CDR3 bases: TGTGCCAGCAGCCTAAGTCAGCCCCAGCATTTT. It codes for CASSLSQPQHF.